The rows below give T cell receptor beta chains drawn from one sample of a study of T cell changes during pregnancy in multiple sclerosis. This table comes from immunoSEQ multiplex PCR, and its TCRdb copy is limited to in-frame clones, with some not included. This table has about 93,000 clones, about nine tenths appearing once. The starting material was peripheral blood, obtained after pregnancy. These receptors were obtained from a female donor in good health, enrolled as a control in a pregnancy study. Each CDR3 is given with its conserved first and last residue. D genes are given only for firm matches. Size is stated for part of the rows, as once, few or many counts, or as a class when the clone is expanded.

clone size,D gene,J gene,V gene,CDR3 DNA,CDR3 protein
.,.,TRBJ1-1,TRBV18,TGTGCCAGCTCACCAGGACAAAACACTGAAGCTTTCTTT,CASSPGQNTEAFF
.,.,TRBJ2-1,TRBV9,TGTGCCAGCAGCCCAGACGCCGGGACACCCGAGCAGTTCTTC,CASSPDAGTPEQFF
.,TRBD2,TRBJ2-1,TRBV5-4,TGTGCCAGCAGCTTGGGGACTAGCGTACGACGGAATGAGCAGTTCTTC,CASSLGTSVRRNEQFF
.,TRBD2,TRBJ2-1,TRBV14,TGTGCCAGCAGGGGGGGGAGCTCCTACAATGAGCAGTTCTTC,CASRGGSSYNEQFF
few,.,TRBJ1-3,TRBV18,TGTGCCAGCTCACCTATGGGAGTTACATCTGGAAACACCATATATTTT,CASSPMGVTSGNTIYF
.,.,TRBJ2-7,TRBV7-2,TGTGCCAGCAGCTTTTTTGACAGTACCTACGAGCAGTACTTC,CASSFFDSTYEQYF
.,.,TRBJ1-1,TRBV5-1,TGCGCCAGCAGCCACACGGGATTTGAAGCTTTCTTT,CASSHTGFEAFF
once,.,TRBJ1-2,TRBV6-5,TGTGCCAGCAGTTACGGTAGTAGTGGCTATGGCTACACCTTC,CASSYGSSGYGYTF
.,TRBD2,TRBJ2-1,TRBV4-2,TGTGCCAGCAGCCAAGAGCTAGCGGGGCTAGGAGCGAATGAGCAGTTCTTC,CASSQELAGLGANEQFF
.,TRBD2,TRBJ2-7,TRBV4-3,TGCGCCAGCAGCCCCCAGGGCGGGGGAGCCTACGAGCAGTACTTC,CASSPQGGGAYEQYF
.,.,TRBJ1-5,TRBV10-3,TGTGCCTCCCAGGCCGGGGGAAGTCAGCCCCAGCATTTT,CASQAGGSQPQHF
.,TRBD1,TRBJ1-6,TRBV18,TGTGCCAGCTCACCATCTCCTCCGCCGGGACAGGCAAGTTCTCCTTATAATTCACCCCTCCACTTT,CASSPSPPPGQASSPYNSPLHF
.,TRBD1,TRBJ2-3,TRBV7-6,TGTGCCAGCAGCTTAAGGGGGCTTGGCACAGATACGCAGTATTTT,CASSLRGLGTDTQYF
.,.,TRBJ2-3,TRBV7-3,TGTGCCAGCAGCTTAGAAGCGAGCACAGATACGCAGTATTTT,CASSLEASTDTQYF
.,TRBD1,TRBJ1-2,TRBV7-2,TGTGCCAGCAGCTTAGTTTGGGGACAGGGGGCAGGCGGCTACACCTTC,CASSLVWGQGAGGYTF
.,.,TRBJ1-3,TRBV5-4,TGTGCCAGCAGCCAACGACAAACAGTAAACTCCCTCGGTGGAAACACCATATATTTT,CASSQRQTVNSLGGNTIYF
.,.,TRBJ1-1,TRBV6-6,TGTGCCAGCACTAAGAGGGAAAAGAACACTGAAGCTTTCTTT,CASTKREKNTEAFF
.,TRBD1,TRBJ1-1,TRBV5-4,TGTGCCAGCAGCAAAAAGGACAGGATGAACACTGAAGCTTTCTTT,CASSKKDRMNTEAFF
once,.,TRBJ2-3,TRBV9,TGTGCCAGCAGCGTACGGGAGCGCACAGATACGCAGTATTTT,CASSVRERTDTQYF
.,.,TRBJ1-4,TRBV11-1,TGTGCCAGCAGCCCGTGGACTGGAGAAAAACTGTTTTTT,CASSPWTGEKLFF
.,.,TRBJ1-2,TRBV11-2,TGTGCCAGCAGCTTAGGCCAGAACTATGGCTACACCTTC,CASSLGQNYGYTF
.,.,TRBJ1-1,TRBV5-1,TGCGCCAGCGTGCTGGGGGGAGGGGGCACTGAAGCTTTCTTT,CASVLGGGGTEAFF
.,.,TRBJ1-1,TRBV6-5,TGTGCCAGCAGCTACGGTTTGCGGAACACTGAAGCTTTCTTT,CASSYGLRNTEAFF
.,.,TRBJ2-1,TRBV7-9,TGTGCCAGCAGCCTCCGGCTGGAGGCTCGGGTGTTCTTC,CASSLRLEARVFF
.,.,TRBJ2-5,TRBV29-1,TGCAGCGGACTACAGGGCGGGGAGACCCAGTACTTC,CSGLQGGETQYF
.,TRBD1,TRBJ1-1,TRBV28,TGTGCCAGCAGTTTATCCCCGCCAGGGGGGTATGAAGCTTTCTTT,CASSLSPPGGYEAFF
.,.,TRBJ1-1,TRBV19,TGTGCCAGTAGTAGGAGAGGTATGAACACTGAAGCTTTCTTT,CASSRRGMNTEAFF
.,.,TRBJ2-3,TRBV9,TGTGCCAGCAGCGTAGCGCTGACTCTAACAGATACGCAGTATTTT,CASSVALTLTDTQYF
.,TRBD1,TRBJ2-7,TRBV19,TGTGCCAGTAGTTTGTATGACAGGGGGCCCTACGAGCAGTACTTC,CASSLYDRGPYEQYF
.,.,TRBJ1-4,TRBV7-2,TGTGCCAGCACCTTGAATCCCCGGGGAAAACTGTTTTTT,CASTLNPRGKLFF
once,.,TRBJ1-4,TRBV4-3,TGCGCCAGCAGCCAAGACGCGGGGGGAGCGAATGAAAAACTGTTTTTT,CASSQDAGGANEKLFF
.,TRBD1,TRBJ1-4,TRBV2,TGTGCCAGCAGTGGTGGACAGGTCCCTAATGAAAAACTGTTTTTT,CASSGGQVPNEKLFF
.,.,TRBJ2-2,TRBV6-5,TGTGCCAGCGGAGACGGGGGGCATAGCGGGGAGCTGTTTTTT,CASGDGGHSGELFF
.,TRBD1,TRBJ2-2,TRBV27,TGTGCCAGCAGTACCGGACAGGTTCCCACCGGGGAGCTGTTTTTT,CASSTGQVPTGELFF
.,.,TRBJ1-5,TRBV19,TGTGCCAGTAGAGATCCGCTCCGGGACAAATATCAGCCCCAGCATTTT,CASRDPLRDKYQPQHF
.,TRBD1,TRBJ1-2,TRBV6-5,TGTGCCAGCAGTCACGGACAGGGGGGCGGCTACACCTTC,CASSHGQGGGYTF
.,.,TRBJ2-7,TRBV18,TGTGCCAGCTCACCACGGCAGGTTCCGTACGAGCAGTACTTC,CASSPRQVPYEQYF
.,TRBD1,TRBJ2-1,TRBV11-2,TGTGCCAGCAGCCCTGGGACAGATCAGTTCTTC,CASSPGTDQFF